Following are 26 T cell receptor beta chains from one sample sequenced in a study of T cells after yellow fever vaccination. TCRdb reanalysed the 5' RACE reads using MiXCR and keeps one entry per CDR3 protein. This sample has some 320,000 distinct CDR3 sequences; about 10% occur once, and the top ten carry about 3.5%. The specimen comprised CD4+ T cells sorted from PBMCs, sampled 45 days after the yellow fever booster vaccination. The receptors here all came from a man aged 18 to 30 who received the YFV17D yellow fever vaccine.

The J gene is TRBJ2-5, the V gene TRBV19; perhaps D is TRBD1 or TRBD2 (5 bases each). V was shortened by 3 bases and J by 2 bases, with 10 bases between the two germline ends. Germline V gene data show CDR1 as LNHDA and CDR2 as SQIVND (reference sequence). The CDR3 has 14 amino acids. In DNA form, the CDR3 reads TGTGCCAGTAGTATTGGGGGTGAGCAAGAGACCCAGTACTTC. The encoded protein is CASSIGGEQETQYF.

The V and J genes are TRBV7-9 and TRBJ2-3; D is uncertain. Germline CDR1 reads SEHNR; CDR2 reads FQNEAQ (reference sequence). CDR3 length: 14 residues. Trimming shortened V by 1 base and J by 5 bases, and 10 bases separated the two germline ends. CDR3 nucleotides: TGTGCCAGCAGCTTAGACCTCGATAAAGATACGCAGTATTTT. Encoded protein: CASSLDLDKDTQYF.

This clonotype has ten or more counts. V and J are TRBV20-1 and TRBJ1-5; D remains ambiguous. The germline gives CDR1 DFQATT, CDR2 SNEGSKA (reference sequence). V was shortened by 3 bases and J by 5 bases, with 8 bases between the two germline ends. The CDR3 length is 12 residues. Written as DNA, the CDR3 is TGCAGTGCTAGTAGGACGGATCAGCCCCAGCATTTT. Translating gives CSASRTDQPQHF.

The chain links TRBV29-1 to TRBJ2-7; TRBD1 aligns across 9 bases. The germline V gene encodes CDR1 SQVTM and CDR2 ANQGSEA. The CDR3 consists of 14 residues. V trimming: 7 bases; J trimming: 6 bases; junction bases outside the gene matches: 13. DNA for the CDR3: TGCAGCGCCAGCTCCTGGACAGGGGACGGCGAGCAGTACTTC. Its translation is CSASSWTGDGEQYF.

Only a few counts were recorded for this clonotype. V and J are TRBV4-2 and TRBJ2-5; D is undetermined. The V gene's germline CDR1 is LGHNA and CDR2 YNFKEQ. Trimming shortened V by 1 base and J by 4 bases, and 7 bases separated the two germline ends. This CDR3 spans 13 amino acids. The CDR3 loop is CASSQGSGETQYF. As DNA, the CDR3 is TGTGCCAGCAGCCAAGGCAGTGGAGAGACCCAGTACTTC.

Ten or more counts support this clonotype. The chain is built from TRBV7-2 and TRBJ1-5; 8 bases fit TRBD1. V gave up 5 bases and J gave up 7 bases; unmatched junction bases: 10. This CDR3 is 15 amino acids long. Germline loops: CDR1 SGHTA, CDR2 FQGNSA. Written as DNA, the CDR3 is TGTGCCAGCAGCCCGACCGGACAGGGAGGGCAGCCCCAGCATTTT. Encoded protein: CASSPTGQGGQPQHF.

This clonotype was counted at least ten times. Here the CDR3 DNA reads TGTGCCAGCAGCCCTCGGGGGGGGGCCGGAAAACTGTTTTTT. It translates to CASSPRGGAGKLFF. This chain uses TRBV7-2 with TRBJ1-4, with D possibly matching TRBD1 (6 bases). This CDR3 is 14 amino acids long. Trimming took 5 bases from V and 10 from J, leaving 17 bases between them. Germline CDR1 SGHTA, CDR2 FQGNSA.

There are a few counts of this clonotype. The chain combines TRBV12-3 or TRBV12-4 with TRBJ2-1; D might be TRBD2 (5 bases). The CDR3 length is 14 residues. The V and J ends lost 3 bases and 10 bases respectively, with 16 bases between them. As DNA, the CDR3 is TGTGCCAGCAGTTTTCTCGGGATCGATGACGAGCAGTTCTTC. It encodes CASSFLGIDDEQFF.

This clonotype was seen many times. The V and J genes are TRBV29-1 and TRBJ2-3; 7 positions match TRBD1. This CDR3 contains 16 residues. Germline CDR1 reads SQVTM; CDR2 reads ANQGSEA. Unmatched junction bases numbered 10, after V lost 1 base and J lost 3 bases. Here the CDR3 DNA reads TGCAGCGTTGAAGCCCTTTCTGACAGGGCGACAGATACGCAGTATTTT. Residues: CSVEALSDRATDTQYF.

This clonotype was seen a handful of times. V is TRBV6-6 and J is TRBJ2-3; D gene uncertain. Germline loops: CDR1 MNHNY, CDR2 SVGAGI (reference sequence). Trimming took 1 base from V and 1 from J, leaving 12 bases between them. This CDR3 region has 16 residues. CDR3 region: CASSYWAVGGTDTQYF. CDR3 in DNA: TGTGCCAGCAGTTACTGGGCGGTAGGCGGCACAGATACGCAGTATTTT.

The chain links TRBV3-1 to TRBJ2-3; D is possibly TRBD1 or TRBD2 (5 bases each). V was pared by 0 bases and J by 0 bases, with 10 bases between. CDR3 size: 16 residues. Germline lookup yields CDR1 LGHDT and CDR2 YNNKEL (reference sequence). DNA of the CDR3: TGTGCCAGCAGCCAAGATCTGTGGGGGAGCACAGATACGCAGTATTTT. The encoded protein is CASSQDLWGSTDTQYF.

The chain uses TRBV7-9 and TRBJ1-6; unclear D gene. V was shortened by 3 bases and J by 14 bases, with 17 bases between the two germline ends. Germline loops: CDR1 SEHNR, CDR2 FQNEAQ (reference sequence). This CDR3 region has 14 residues. The CDR3 here is CASSFSPRPAALHF. CDR3 DNA sequence: TGTGCCAGCAGCTTCTCGCCTCGACCGGCGGCCCTCCACTTT.

The V and J genes are TRBV11-1 and TRBJ2-3, with 8 bases aligning to TRBD2. The junction had 8 bases not matched to a gene; V was cut back by 4 bases and J by 5 bases. The V gene's germline CDR1 is SGHAT and CDR2 FQDESV (reference sequence). The CDR3 is 15 amino acids. DNA for the CDR3: TGTGCCAGCAGCTCGCCGGGACTAGTGAGAGATACGCAGTATTTT. It is translated as CASSSPGLVRDTQYF.

The chain employs TRBV12-5 and TRBJ2-1; 9 nucleotides line up with TRBD1. CDR3 length: 13 residues. Germline V lookup: CDR1 LGHNT, CDR2 FRNRAP. V shed 7 bases and J 9 bases; nucleotides not matched to a gene: 7. In nucleotides, the CDR3 is TGTGCTAGTGCCCGGGACAGGGTCGCTGAGCAGTTCTTC. Translation: CASARDRVAEQFF.

This rearrangement joins TRBV7-3 to TRBJ2-1, with 11 bases matching TRBD2. After removal of 4 bases from V and 6 bases from J, the junction contained 5 bases not matched to a gene. Per germline, CDR1 SGHTA and CDR2 FQGTGA. This CDR3 contains 15 residues. The CDR3 DNA reads TGTGCCAGCAGCTCTCGACTAGCGGGGCCCAATGAGCAGTTCTTC. Translation gives CASSSRLAGPNEQFF.

The table lists this clonotype with a few counts. This chain connects TRBV20-1 to TRBJ1-1; the match to TRBD1 covers 8 bases. Germline assignment: CDR1 DFQATT and CDR2 SNEGSKA (reference sequence). Trimming took 0 bases from V and 4 from J; bases not matched to a gene: 13. This CDR3 has 17 residues. The CDR3 region has the DNA TGCAGTGCTAGAGACCCGACTAACAGGGGGGTCGGCACTGAAGCTTTCTTT. This translates into CSARDPTNRGVGTEAFF.

This clonotype was picked up a small number of times. This chain links TRBV19 with TRBJ2-5, with TRBD1 identical over 8 bases. Germline V CDR1 and CDR2: LNHDA, SQIVND (reference sequence). The CDR3 loop spans 14 amino acids. The trim removed 6 bases at V and 4 bases at J, leaving 7 bases unmatched. The CDR3 is CASRRTGSSETQYF. The CDR3 nucleotides are TGTGCCAGTAGACGGACAGGGAGTTCAGAGACCCAGTACTTC. The full variable domain, rest sourced from reference TRBV19 and TRBJ2-5, is DGGITQSPKYLFRKEGQNVTLSCEQNLNHDAMYWYRQDPGQGLRLIYYSQIVNDFQKGDIAEGYSVSREKKESFPLTVTSAQKNPTAFYLCASRRTGSSETQYFGPGTRLLVL.

This clonotype was counted ten times or more. The rearrangement uses TRBV20-1 and TRBJ2-1; possibly TRBD1 for D (5 bases). V dropped 0 bases and J dropped 9 bases, with 12 bases sitting between them. This CDR3 is built from 13 residues. The germline V gene has CDR1 DFQATT and CDR2 SNEGSKA (reference sequence). The chain's CDR3 is CSARDPPQGEQFF. The CDR3, as DNA: TGCAGTGCTAGAGACCCCCCCCAGGGTGAGCAGTTCTTC.

The rearrangement links TRBV9 to TRBJ1-3; a possible D gene is TRBD1 (5 bases). CDR1 and CDR2 (germline): SGDLS, YYNGEE. CDR3 length: 17 amino acids. Between the trimmed V and J ends, which lost 2 bases and 0 bases, there was a span of 15 bases. Here the CDR3 reads CASSVLGTAGSGNTIYF. The DNA of the CDR3 is TGTGCCAGCAGCGTCCTCGGGACGGCTGGCTCTGGAAACACCATATATTTT.

Only a few counts were recorded for this clonotype. J is TRBJ1-2 and V is TRBV6-2 or TRBV6-3; 7 bases line up with TRBD1. V shed 4 bases, J shed 6 bases, and the junction held 8 bases outside the gene matches. From germline, CDR1 is MNHEY and CDR2 SVGEGT. The CDR3 is 14 residues long. The CDR3 sequence is CASSSRTGSDGYTF. CDR3 sequence (DNA): TGTGCCAGCAGTTCGCGGACAGGTTCGGATGGCTACACCTTC.

This clonotype was found a few times. This chain joins TRBV7-6 and TRBJ1-6, with D maybe TRBD1 (5 bases). The germline gives CDR1 SGHVS, CDR2 FNYEAQ. This CDR3 comprises 20 residues. Trimming shortened V by 2 bases and J by 0 bases, and 20 bases separated the two germline ends. CDR3 DNA: TGTGCCAGCAGCTTATTGGGCAGGACATCATCCAGCTCCTATAATTCACCCCTCCACTTT. It specifies CASSLLGRTSSSSYNSPLHF.

This clonotype was observed a few times. A much larger clone lies one base from this, so it may be a read error. The chain is built from TRBV4-1 and TRBJ2-6; 9 bases agree with TRBD1. Germline V gives CDR1 MGHRA, CDR2 YSYEKL. The CDR3 has 16 residues. V shed 1 base, J shed 2 bases, and the junction held 0 bases outside the gene matches. The CDR3 spells CASSQGQGAGANVLTF. CDR3 bases: TGCGCCAGCAGCCAAGGACAGGGGGCTGGGGCCAACGTCCTGACTTTC.

The CDR3 reads CASSEWSPLHF. The CDR3 nucleotides are TGTGCCAGCAGTGAATGGTCACCCCTCCACTTT. The V gene is TRBV2, the J gene TRBJ1-6; the D is unclear. The CDR3 is 11 amino acids. Germline assignment: CDR1 SNHLY and CDR2 FYNNEI. Trimming took 2 bases from V and 10 from J, leaving 3 bases between them.

This clonotype appeared a few times. V gene TRBV7-9 combines with J gene TRBJ1-2; no reliable D call. CDR1 and CDR2 from the germline V gene are SEHNR and FQNEAQ (reference sequence). CDR3 size: 12 residues. Trimming took off 0 bases at V and 9 bases at J, with 8 bases between the two ends. The CDR3: CASSLAGRRYTF. As DNA, the CDR3 is TGTGCCAGCAGCTTAGCAGGGAGGCGCTACACCTTC.

The chain links TRBV5-1 to TRBJ1-1; no clear D. The CDR3 contains 14 residues. The germline V gene has CDR1 SGHRS and CDR2 YFSETQ. V lost 7 bases and J 6 bases, leaving 19 bases between the germline ends. The CDR3 DNA sequence: TGCGCCAGCTCGGGTACCGGAACATCTTCTGAAGCTTTCTTT. Its translation is CASSGTGTSSEAFF.

This clonotype was detected a few times. This chain connects TRBV6-1 to TRBJ2-3; either TRBD1 or TRBD2 may supply D (6 bases each). Trimming left V 6 bases short and J 7 bases short, with 17 bases between. The CDR3 has 14 amino acids. Germline CDR1 MNHNS, CDR2 SASEGT. CDR3 protein: CASRAVGGDNTQYF. The CDR3, as DNA: TGTGCCAGCAGGGCGGTCGGAGGGGACAATACGCAGTATTTT.